The clone carrying this T cell receptor beta chain was counted a single time. CDR1 is SGHKS, CDR2 YYEKEE, per germline (reference sequence). V was pared by 2 bases and J by 0 bases, with 4 bases between. The CDR3 runs 13 residues. These data are taken from a study of blood T cell repertoires in COVID-19. In the study overall: From the United States, Italy and Spain came samples of acute and convalescent COVID-19. Sources were T cells, B-cell-depleted T cells, or PBMCs; the material itself was cDNA or gDNA.

As processed by the authors: Scientists estimated how many nucleated cells there were by amplifying reference gene primers. TCRdb keeps only in-frame clones here, not all; method: immunoSEQ multiplex PCR. V and J calls and clone size are those listed in that table; D and trimming were worked out from the DNA. The top ten hold about 12% of the sample, which has under 150,000 clones, around 84% seen once. The sample consisted of peripheral blood. The chain is built from TRBV5-5 and TRBJ2-3, with D unresolved. This clonotype was sampled from a human donor in a cohort sampled during active COVID-19. The CDR3 loop reads CASSFLSTDTQYF. The CDR3 nucleotides read TGTGCCAGCAGCTTCCTAAGCACAGATACGCAGTATTTT.